The rows below give T cell receptor beta chains drawn from one sample of a study of T-cell memory formation after mild COVID-19. TCRdb re-analysed the 5' RACE reads in MiXCR, keeping a single row per CDR3 protein. Of about 260,000 distinct CDR3 sequences in the sample, approximately 16% are singletons; the top ten hold approximately 20%. The sequencing input was PBMCs or a T cell subset sorted from them (not recorded which). The receptors stem from a man between 18 and 29 years old who had mild COVID-19 (a few samples of this study predate the infection). Cell type and time point are not known. Each CDR3 is given with its conserved first and last residue. The order of the fields is clone size, J gene, V gene, D gene, CDR3 protein, CDR3 DNA. D genes are given only for firm matches. For some rows the clone size is stated as once, few or many, or as a class when expanded; others skip it.

few TRBJ1-2 TRBV10-3 TRBD1 CAISEPGTDTYGYTF TGTGCCATCAGTGAGCCGGGGACAGACACTTATGGCTACACCTTC
few TRBJ2-3 TRBV6-5 TRBD2 CASSYRGGLGDTQYF TGTGCCAGCAGTTACCGGGGGGGGCTGGGAGATACGCAGTATTTT
NA TRBJ2-1 TRBV20-1 TRBD1 CSAKAGGFEQFF TGCAGTGCTAAGGCAGGGGGCTTTGAGCAGTTCTTC
NA TRBJ2-3 TRBV19 NA CASSGRDKGRTDTQYF TGTGCCAGTAGTGGACGGGACAAGGGGAGGACAGATACGCAGTATTTT
few TRBJ1-5 TRBV4-3 TRBD1 CASSQDPSGQGGQPQHF TGCGCCAGCAGCCAAGATCCTTCGGGACAGGGTGGTCAGCCCCAGCATTTT
few TRBJ2-1 TRBV28 TRBD2 CASSSAARGGAYNEQFF TGTGCCAGCAGCAGCGCGGCCCGCGGGGGGGCCTACAATGAGCAGTTCTTC
few TRBJ2-3 TRBV29-1 NA CSVQAEAQYF TGCAGCGTTCAGGCCGAGGCGCAGTATTTT
few TRBJ1-1 TRBV12-5 NA CASGLAESWQGDTEAFF TGTGCTAGTGGTTTGGCAGAAAGTTGGCAGGGAGACACTGAAGCTTTCTTT
few TRBJ1-1 TRBV11-2 NA CASSLEGAGAFF TGTGCCAGCAGCTTAGAGGGTGCTGGAGCTTTCTTT
NA TRBJ2-1 TRBV5-1 NA CASRFGTYNEQFF TGCGCCAGCAGGTTCGGTACCTACAATGAGCAGTTCTTC
few TRBJ2-1 TRBV7-2 NA CASSLDTIGAGEQFF TGTGCCAGCAGCTTAGATACGATTGGTGCAGGGGAGCAGTTCTTC
NA TRBJ2-7 TRBV20-1 NA CSARDRMGAYEQYF TGCAGTGCTAGAGATCGAATGGGGGCCTACGAGCAGTACTTC
few TRBJ1-6 TRBV5-1 NA CASSLGRSSYNSPLHF TGCGCCAGCAGCTTGGGCAGGAGCTCCTATAATTCACCCCTCCACTTT
few TRBJ2-3 TRBV9 TRBD1 CASSMRQGYTQYF TGTGCCAGCAGCATGAGACAGGGGTATACGCAGTATTTT
many TRBJ2-1 TRBV7-2 TRBD2 CASSLDGLAGGSEQFF TGTGCCAGCAGCTTAGATGGACTAGCGGGGGGCAGTGAGCAGTTCTTC
NA TRBJ1-1 TRBV24-1 TRBD1 CATSDRRDRGILF TGTGCCACCAGTGACCGCCGGGACAGGGGTATCTTATTT
many TRBJ2-3 TRBV20-1 TRBD2 CSASGGKDTQYF TGCAGTGCTAGCGGGGGGAAAGATACGCAGTATTTT
many TRBJ2-7 TRBV6-5 NA CASRTIGRYSYEQYF TGTGCCAGCAGAACCATAGGACGGTACTCCTACGAGCAGTACTTC
few TRBJ2-7 TRBV20-1 TRBD2 CSASAGDRYEQYF TGCAGTGCTTCAGCGGGGGACCGTTACGAGCAGTACTTC
NA TRBJ2-5 TRBV5-4 TRBD2 CASSPTSGGSRGETQYF TGTGCCAGCAGCCCGACTAGCGGGGGGAGCCGAGGAGAGACCCAGTACTTC
few TRBJ2-7 TRBV6-2/TRBV6-3 NA CASSYSPRTVLRSEQYF TGTGCCAGCAGTTACTCCCCCCGGACAGTTCTTCGGAGCGAGCAGTACTTC
few TRBJ1-5 TRBV5-1 NA CASSLLGDQPQHF TGCGCCAGCAGCTTGCTGGGTGATCAGCCCCAGCATTTT